This TCR beta chain appears in the sequencing data of a study of control samples from healthy donors and cancer patients. Germline CDR1 reads SGHTA; CDR2 reads FQGNSA. The CDR3 loop spans 14 amino acids. With 5 bases clipped from V and 1 base from J, the junction kept 4 bases outside the gene matches. Sequencing used immunoSEQ multiplex PCR; TCRdb keeps in-frame clones, though not all of them. The sample lists 150,000 to 200,000 clones; just under 95% were seen once. The chain has TRBV7-2 and TRBJ1-1, with TRBD1 matching over 7 bases. The sequence was obtained from a woman between 35 and 50 years old in good health. Sequenced material: blood. The CDR3 loop reads CASSPGTANTEAFF. DNA of the CDR3: TGTGCCAGCAGCCCGGGGACAGCGAACACTGAAGCTTTCTTT.